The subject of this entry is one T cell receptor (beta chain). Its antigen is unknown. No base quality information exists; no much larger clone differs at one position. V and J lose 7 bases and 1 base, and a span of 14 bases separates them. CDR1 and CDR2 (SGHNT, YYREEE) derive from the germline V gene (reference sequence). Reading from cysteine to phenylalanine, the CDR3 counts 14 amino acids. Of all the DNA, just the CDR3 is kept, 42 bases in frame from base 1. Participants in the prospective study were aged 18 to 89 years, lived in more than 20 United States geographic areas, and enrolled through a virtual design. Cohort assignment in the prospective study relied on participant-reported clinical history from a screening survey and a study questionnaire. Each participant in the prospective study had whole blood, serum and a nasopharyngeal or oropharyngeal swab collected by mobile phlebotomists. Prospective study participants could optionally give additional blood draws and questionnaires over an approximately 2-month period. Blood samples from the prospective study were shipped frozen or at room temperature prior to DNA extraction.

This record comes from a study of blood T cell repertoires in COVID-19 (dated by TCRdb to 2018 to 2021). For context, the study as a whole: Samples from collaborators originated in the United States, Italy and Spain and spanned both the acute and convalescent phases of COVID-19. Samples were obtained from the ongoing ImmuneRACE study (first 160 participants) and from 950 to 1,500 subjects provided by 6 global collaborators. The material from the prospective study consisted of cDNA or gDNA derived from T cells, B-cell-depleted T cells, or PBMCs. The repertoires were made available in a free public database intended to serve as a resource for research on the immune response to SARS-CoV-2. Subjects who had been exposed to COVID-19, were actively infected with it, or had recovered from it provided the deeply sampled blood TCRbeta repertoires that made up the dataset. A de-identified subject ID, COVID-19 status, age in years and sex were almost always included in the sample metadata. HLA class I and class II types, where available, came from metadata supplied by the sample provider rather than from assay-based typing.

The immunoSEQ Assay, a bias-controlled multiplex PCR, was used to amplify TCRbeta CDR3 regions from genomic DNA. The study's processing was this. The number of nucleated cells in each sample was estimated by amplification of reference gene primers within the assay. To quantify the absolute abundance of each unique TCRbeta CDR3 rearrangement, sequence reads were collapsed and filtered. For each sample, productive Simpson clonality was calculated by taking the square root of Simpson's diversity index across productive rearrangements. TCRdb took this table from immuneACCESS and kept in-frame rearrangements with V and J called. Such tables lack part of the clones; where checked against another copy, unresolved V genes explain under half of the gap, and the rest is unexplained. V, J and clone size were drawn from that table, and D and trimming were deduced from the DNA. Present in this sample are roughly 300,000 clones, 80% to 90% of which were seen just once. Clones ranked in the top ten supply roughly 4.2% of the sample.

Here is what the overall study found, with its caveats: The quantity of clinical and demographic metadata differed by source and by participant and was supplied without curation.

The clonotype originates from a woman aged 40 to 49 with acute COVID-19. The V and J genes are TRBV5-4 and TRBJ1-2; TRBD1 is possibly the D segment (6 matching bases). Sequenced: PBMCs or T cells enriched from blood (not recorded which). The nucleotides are TGTGCCAGCCACAAAGGGGGGGATAACTATGGCTACACCTTC. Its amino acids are CASHKGGDNYGYTF. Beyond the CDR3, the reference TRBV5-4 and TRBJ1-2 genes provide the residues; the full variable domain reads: ETGVTQSPTHLIKTRGQQVTLRCSSQSGHNTVSWYQQALGQGPQFIFQYYREEENGRGNFPPRFSGLQFPNYSSELNVNALELDDSALYLCASHKGGDNYGYTFGSGTRLTVV.